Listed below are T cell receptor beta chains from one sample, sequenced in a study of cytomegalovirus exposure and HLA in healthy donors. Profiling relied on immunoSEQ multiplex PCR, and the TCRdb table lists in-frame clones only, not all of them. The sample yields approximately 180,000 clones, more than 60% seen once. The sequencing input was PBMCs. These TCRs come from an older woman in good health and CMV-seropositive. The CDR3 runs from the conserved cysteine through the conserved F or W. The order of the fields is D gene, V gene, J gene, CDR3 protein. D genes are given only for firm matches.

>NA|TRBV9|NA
CASSVTGTTYEQYF
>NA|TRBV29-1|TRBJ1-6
CSVLWQENSPLHF
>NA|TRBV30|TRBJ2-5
CAWSVNSQETQYF
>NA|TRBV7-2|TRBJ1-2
CASSLLADRTNYGYTF
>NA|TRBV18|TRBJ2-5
CASSPRGDTQETQYF
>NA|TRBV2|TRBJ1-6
CASSSRRTANSPLHF
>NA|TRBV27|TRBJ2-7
CASSFVSGGVGEQYF
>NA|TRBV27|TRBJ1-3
CASSSTGSSGNTIYF
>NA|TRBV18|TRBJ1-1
CASSPTVPNTEAFF
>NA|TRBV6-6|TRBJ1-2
CASSYPPTSNYGYTF
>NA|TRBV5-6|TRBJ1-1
CASSAQRRGVDMENTEAFF
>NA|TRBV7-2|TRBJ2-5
CASKNYKETQYF
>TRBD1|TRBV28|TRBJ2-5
CASTRGQGSGTSQETQYF
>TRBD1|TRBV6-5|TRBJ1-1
CASIRPGTGATEAFF
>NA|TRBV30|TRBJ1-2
CAWSVPDIRGYTF
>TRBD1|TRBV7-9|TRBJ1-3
CASSPRQGASGNTIYF
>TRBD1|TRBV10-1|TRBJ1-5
CASSLYRGYQPQHF
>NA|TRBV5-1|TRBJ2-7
CASSLLGRGPYEQYF
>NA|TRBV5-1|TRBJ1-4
CASSTAATNEKLFF
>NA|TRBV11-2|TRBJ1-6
CASSLEGARNSPLHF
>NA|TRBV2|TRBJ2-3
CASSPLWGPGDTDTQYF
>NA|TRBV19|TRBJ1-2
CASSPHRGKAYYGYTF
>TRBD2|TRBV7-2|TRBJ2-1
CASSPRQLAGNNEQFF
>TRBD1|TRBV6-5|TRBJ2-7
CASSDGTGVSYEQYF
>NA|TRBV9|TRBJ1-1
CASSVGTGNTEAFF
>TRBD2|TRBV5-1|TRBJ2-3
CASSLGLAGGRTDTQYF
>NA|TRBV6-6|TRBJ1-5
CASSQARSDQPQHF
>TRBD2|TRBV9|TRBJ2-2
CASSSYSGTRDGELFF
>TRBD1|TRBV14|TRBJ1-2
CASSPLGTANYGYTF
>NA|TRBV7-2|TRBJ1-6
CASSPGQTSPLHF
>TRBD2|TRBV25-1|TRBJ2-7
CASSASSGSGYEQYF
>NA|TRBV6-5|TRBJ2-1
CASSYTDNYNEQFF
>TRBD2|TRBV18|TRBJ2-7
CASSPQQGLPSGEQYF
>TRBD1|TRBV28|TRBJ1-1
CASSRGQGFTEAFF
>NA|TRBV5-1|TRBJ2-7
CASSLGRQGRNEQYF
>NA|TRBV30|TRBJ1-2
CAGGRASVNYGYTF
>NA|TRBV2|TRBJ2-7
CASSEDFEQYF
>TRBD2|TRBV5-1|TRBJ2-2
CASSLYKRGGGGELFF
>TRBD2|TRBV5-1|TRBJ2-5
CASGASTSGGTETQYF
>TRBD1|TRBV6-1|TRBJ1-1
CASRTGERGEAFF
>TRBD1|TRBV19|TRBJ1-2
CASSLGRGHGYTF
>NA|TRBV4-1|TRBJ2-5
CASSPKPPGGQGETQYF
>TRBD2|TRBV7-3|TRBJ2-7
CASSRGSGEEQYF
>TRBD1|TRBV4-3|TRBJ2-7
CASSAGTGGFYEQYF
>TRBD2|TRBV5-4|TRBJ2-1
CASSLAGGPGEQFF
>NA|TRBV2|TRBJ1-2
CASSEVAGNYGYTF